Shown below are 21 T cell receptor beta chains from a single sample sequenced in a study of post-analysis software for immune sequencing data. Study-wide findings and caveats: Controls had lower frequencies than patients of roughly five TRBV segments, which included TRBV5-6, TRBV5-1 and TRBV20-1.

Carried by the TCR beta cDNA libraries were unique molecular identifiers. TCRdb passed the PCR reads through MiXCR, listing each CDR3 protein once. The sample includes hundreds of thousands of distinct CDR3 sequences, 30% of them seen just once. No cognate antigen is known for these TCRs. The sample comprised blood. Receptor source: a girl between 5 and 17 years old with multiple sclerosis.

The genes are TRBV10-3 and TRBJ2-3; TRBD1 agrees at 7 bases. J was trimmed by 0 bases and V by 3 bases; bases with no gene match: 6. Germline V gene sequence: CDR1 ENHRY, CDR2 SYGVKD. This CDR3 spans 16 amino acids. The CDR3 DNA is TGTGCCATCAGTGACCCGGGACAGCAGAGCACAGATACGCAGTATTTT. It specifies CAISDPGQQSTDTQYF.

The chain couples TRBV7-2 to TRBJ2-3; no clear D gene. CDR1 is SGHTA and CDR2 is FQGNSA in the germline V gene. This CDR3 contains 15 residues. The V end was cut by 5 bases, the J end by 1 base, with 13 bases between. Here the CDR3 DNA reads TGTGCCAGCAGCCACCCCTTTGAGGGCACAGATACGCAGTATTTT. It encodes CASSHPFEGTDTQYF.

In the case of this clonotype: A much larger clone differs from this one at a single base, so this may be a read error. This chain connects TRBV28 to TRBJ2-7; unclear D gene. The germline V gene has CDR1 MDHEN and CDR2 SYDVKM. V was trimmed by 6 bases and J by 10 bases, leaving 19 bases between them. This CDR3 spans 13 amino acids. CDR3 coding DNA: TGTGCCAGCAGGACGGGTGGGGAAAACGTTCAGTACTTC. Amino acids: CASRTGGENVQYF.

The chain links TRBV29-1 to TRBJ1-5; 9 positions match TRBD1. Germline V gives CDR1 SQVTM, CDR2 ANQGSEA. This CDR3 region has 12 residues. The J segment lost 7 bases and the V segment lost 5 bases, leaving 3 bases of the junction unmatched. CDR3: CSVRDRDQPQHF. The DNA for the CDR3 is TGCAGCGTTCGGGACAGGGACCAGCCCCAGCATTTT.

This clonotype was recorded a few times. The J gene is TRBJ2-1, the V gene TRBV5-1; possible D gene TRBD2, 5 bases. This CDR3 has 16 residues. The ends were cut back, 4 bases at V and 2 bases at J, with 16 bases in the middle. Per germline, CDR1 SGHRS and CDR2 YFSETQ. CDR3 region: CASSPGLSPAYNEQFF. The CDR3, as DNA: TGCGCCAGCAGCCCCGGACTCTCCCCCGCCTACAATGAGCAGTTCTTC.

The chain links TRBV5-1 to TRBJ1-2, with 7 bases identical to TRBD1. V lost 6 bases to trimming and J lost 2 bases; unmatched junction nucleotides: 10. Germline V gene data show CDR1 as SGHRS and CDR2 as YFSETQ. The CDR3 extends over 15 amino acids. CDR3 amino acids: CASTPIPTGNYGYTF. In DNA, the CDR3 is TGCGCCAGCACTCCTATTCCGACAGGGAACTATGGCTACACCTTC.

A word on this clonotype: This may come from a read error, since a much larger clone is one base off. The V gene is TRBV27, the J gene TRBJ1-2; 8 bases match TRBD1. The CDR3 consists of 16 residues. The germline V gene has CDR1 MNHEY and CDR2 SMNVEV (reference sequence). V trimming: 1 base; J trimming: 5 bases; junction bases outside the gene matches: 9. The CDR3 coding sequence is TGTGCCAGCAGTTTATTCGGGGCAGGGGGCCGGTATGGCTACACCTTC. As protein: CASSLFGAGGRYGYTF.

The J gene is TRBJ2-2, the V gene TRBV7-2; 7 positions match TRBD1. Trimming cost V 5 bases and J 5 bases; bases outside gene matches: 5. This CDR3 comprises 14 residues. CDR1 is SGHTA and CDR2 is FQGNSA in the germline V gene. CDR3 sequence: CASSPQGQTGELFF. The CDR3 coding sequence is TGTGCCAGCAGCCCACAGGGGCAGACCGGGGAGCTGTTTTTT. The whole variable domain, remainder taken from reference TRBV7-2 and TRBJ2-2, is GAGVSQSPSNKVTEKGKDVELRCDPISGHTALYWYRQSLGQGLEFLIYFQGNSAPDKSGLPSDRFSAERTGGSVSTLTIQRTQQEDSAVYLCASSPQGQTGELFFGEGSRLTVL.

In the case of this clonotype: A read error may produce the germline difference seen at one junction end. The chain links TRBV6-4 to TRBJ2-3; D is ambiguous. Per the germline V gene, CDR1 is MRHNA and CDR2 is SNTAGT. The CDR3 runs to 12 residues. The CDR3 bases are TGTGCCAGCAGTGACAACACAGATATGCAGTATTTT. It encodes CASSDNTDMQYF.

This clonotype showed up just a few times. The chain combines TRBV6-5 with TRBJ2-7; the match to TRBD2 covers 10 bases. With V trimmed by 2 bases and J by 5 bases, 21 bases remained unmatched. The CDR3 consists of 20 residues. Germline CDR1 MNHEY, CDR2 SVGAGI. The DNA for the CDR3 is TGTGCCAGCAGTTACGTCTCCTCGGGATTTTATAGCGGGAGGCCCAACGAGCAGTACTTC. This codes for CASSYVSSGFYSGRPNEQYF.

This clonotype was seen only a few times. The chain carries TRBV7-9 and TRBJ2-5; 7 bases are a match to TRBD1. The CDR3 has 15 amino acids. With 4 bases clipped from V and 11 bases from J, the junction kept 16 bases outside the gene matches. Germline CDR1 reads SEHNR; CDR2 reads FQNEAQ (reference sequence). CDR3 DNA: TGTGCCAGCAGCTCGACAGGGAGCTCCTACAATGAGCAGTACTTC. Translation: CASSSTGSSYNEQYF.

Regarding this clonotype: A read error is likely, as this CDR3 ends without the conserved phenylalanine or tryptophan. The chain recombines TRBV27 with TRBJ2-1; possible D gene TRBD2, 5 bases. The germline gives CDR1 MNHEY, CDR2 SMNVEV (reference sequence). V was trimmed by 0 bases and J by 2 bases, leaving 14 bases between them. The CDR3 has 17 residues. The CDR3: CASSLSSGNVPYNEQFS. The DNA of the CDR3 is TGTGCCAGCAGTTTATCTTCGGGGAATGTCCCCTACAATGAGCAGTTCTCC.

The CDR3 reads CASSLALGQVSREQYF. Here the CDR3 DNA reads TGTGCCAGCAGCTTAGCGTTGGGACAGGTCAGTCGCGAGCAGTACTTC. The chain carries TRBV7-2 and TRBJ2-7; TRBD1 matches 8 bases. Germline V gene sequence: CDR1 SGHTA, CDR2 FQGNSA. This CDR3 spans 16 amino acids. The ends lost 0 bases at V and 6 bases at J; junction bases unmatched: 10.

This chain connects TRBV19 to TRBJ2-7; D may correspond to TRBD1 or TRBD2 (5 bases each). This CDR3 contains 14 residues. The germline gives CDR1 LNHDA, CDR2 SQIVND (reference sequence). Trimming left V 4 bases short and J 5 bases short, with 15 bases between. The CDR3 sequence: CASSNRGGVDEQYF. In nucleotides, the CDR3 is TGTGCCAGTAGTAACCGGGGCGGTGTGGACGAGCAGTACTTC.

Only a few counts were recorded for this clonotype. The genes are TRBV27 and TRBJ2-7; D is uncertain. V lost 10 bases and J 3 bases, leaving 13 bases between the germline ends. The CDR3 spans 12 residues. Germline assignment: CDR1 MNHEY and CDR2 SMNVEV (reference sequence). CDR3 nucleotide sequence: TGTGCCACCTCGTCACCAAACTACGAGCAGTACTTC. It yields the protein CATSSPNYEQYF.

The chain links TRBV18 to TRBJ1-1; a possible D gene is TRBD1 (5 bases). The CDR3 sequence is 12 residues long. Germline CDR1 KGHSH, CDR2 LQKENI. Trimming removed 5 bases at V and 6 bases at J, with 10 bases between. CDR3 protein: CASSSGRAEAFF. For the CDR3, the DNA is TGTGCCAGCTCATCAGGGAGGGCTGAAGCTTTCTTT.

This chain uses TRBV24-1 with TRBJ2-7; 10 bases agree with TRBD1. The J call may be mistaken, given a closer DNA end match to TRBJ2-5. Germline V gene lookup returns CDR1 KGHDR and CDR2 SFDVKD. The CDR3 sequence is 15 residues long. The CDR3, as DNA: TGTGCCACCAGTGACAATGGACAGGGGGGCGAGACCCAGTACTTC. It translates to CATSDNGQGGETQYF.

This clonotype was found a few times. The J gene is TRBJ2-4, the V gene TRBV7-8, with 10 nucleotides matching TRBD1. The germline V gene has CDR1 SGHVS and CDR2 FQNEAQ. The CDR3 consists of 15 residues. Germline trimming cut 5 bases from V and 5 bases from J; bases unmatched to any gene: 6. The CDR3 loop is CASSRLTGGQNIQYF. CDR3 DNA: TGTGCCAGCAGCCGTCTGACAGGGGGCCAAAACATTCAGTACTTC.

This clonotype was seen more than once but under ten times. The CDR3 DNA sequence: TGCAGCCCCCGGGTCGAGAATGAGCAGTTCTTC. Translation gives CSPRVENEQFF. The chain joins TRBV29-1 to TRBJ2-1; D gene uncertain. The CDR3 is 11 amino acids. Germline CDR1 and CDR2: SQVTM and ANQGSEA. V was clipped by 8 bases and J by 7 bases, with 12 bases between them.

The chain has TRBV28 and TRBJ2-1; TRBD2 matches at 14 bases. The last part of the DNA fits TRBJ2-7 better; the J call may be wrong. This CDR3 is built from 19 residues. From germline, CDR1 is MDHEN and CDR2 SYDVKM. The CDR3 DNA reads as TGTGCCAGCAGTCCCCTACCCGGGACTAGCGGGAGCCCCTACAATGAGCAGTACTTC. Translation gives CASSPLPGTSGSPYNEQYF.

This clonotype occurred many times. This rearrangement joins TRBV4-2 to TRBJ1-2; no firm D call. This CDR3 comprises 14 residues. V gave up 0 bases and J gave up 2 bases, with 7 bases separating them. Germline-derived CDR1 and CDR2 are LGHNA and YNFKEQ. This CDR3 is CASSQDLNNYGYTF. The DNA for the CDR3 is TGTGCCAGCAGCCAAGATTTGAACAACTATGGCTACACCTTC.